What follows describes a single T cell receptor beta chain. Antigen specificity is unknown. These data come from a study of glioma-infiltrating T cells. General study points: Tissue-blood divergence was below expectation in non-neoplastic patients, above in gliomas. Very few CDR3 sequences were shared between tissue and blood.

The iRepertoire nested amplicon-rescue multiplex PCR amplified TCR alpha and beta CDR3s from RNA. Tissue mRNA or PBMC total RNA, about 85-400 ng, went into one-step reverse transcription and amplification. TCRdb itself ran the multiplex PCR reads through MiXCR, one entry per CDR3 protein. The data contain about 110,000 distinct CDR3 sequences, around 25% of them seen just once; the ten biggest clones take up about 30%. The V gene lost 5 bases and the J gene lost 8 bases, with 9 bases spanning the gap. The CDR3 covers 11 residues. The sample taken for sequencing was glioma tissue, nonneoplastic brain tissue, or PBMCs (not recorded which). V and J are TRBV12-3 or TRBV12-4 and TRBJ1-2; D unclear. This receptor was obtained from a human donor with low-grade glioma or glioblastoma, undergoing nonglioma brain surgery, or in good health (not recorded which). The CDR3 nucleotides are TGTGCCAGCAGTCTAAGATCGGGCTACACCTTC. It is translated as CASSLRSGYTF.